This entry is about one T cell receptor (beta chain). Its specificity is unknown. The data were obtained in a study of T cells after yellow fever vaccination. The study, taken as a whole, reports: Of the clonotypes, a small share occurred in both CD4 and CD8 compartments. Detected again after the booster were most primary-vaccination clones, at 95% to 98% CD4 and 88% CD8.

Trimming removed 0 bases from V and 6 bases from J, with 15 bases in between. The CDR3 has 16 residues. Germline V gene data show CDR1 as LGHDT and CDR2 as YNNKEL (reference sequence). In TCRdb, the 5' RACE reads were re-called with MiXCR into one record per CDR3 protein. The table has approximately 300,000 distinct CDR3 sequences, over 8.5% seen once. The receptor's source is a man aged 18 to 30 who received the YFV17D yellow fever vaccine. The starting material was CD4+ T cells sorted from PBMCs, obtained 45 days after the yellow fever booster vaccination. This rearrangement joins TRBV3-1 to TRBJ2-4; a possible D gene is TRBD2 (5 bases). The CDR3 sequence: CASSQESGASLNIQYF. The DNA for the CDR3 is TGTGCCAGCAGCCAAGAGAGCGGCGCTAGTTTAAACATTCAGTACTTC.